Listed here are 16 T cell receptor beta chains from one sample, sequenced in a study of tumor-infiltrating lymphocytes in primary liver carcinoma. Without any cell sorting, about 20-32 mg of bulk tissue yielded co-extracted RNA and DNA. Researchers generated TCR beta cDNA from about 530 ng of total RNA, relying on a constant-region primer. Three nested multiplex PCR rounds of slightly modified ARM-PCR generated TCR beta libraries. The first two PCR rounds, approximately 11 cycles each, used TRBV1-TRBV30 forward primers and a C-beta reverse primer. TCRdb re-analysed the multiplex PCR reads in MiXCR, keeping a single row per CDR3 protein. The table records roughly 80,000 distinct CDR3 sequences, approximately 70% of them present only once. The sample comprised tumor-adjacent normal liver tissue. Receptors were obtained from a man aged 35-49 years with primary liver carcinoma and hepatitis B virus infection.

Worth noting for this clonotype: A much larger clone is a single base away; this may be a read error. This CDR3 is CASSYGPLSVRTYEQYF. CDR3 nucleotide sequence: TGTGCCAGCAGTTACGGGCCTCTTAGCGTGAGGACGTACGAGCAGTACTTC. This chain connects TRBV7-9 to TRBJ2-7; D perhaps matches TRBD2 (5 bases). This CDR3 spans 17 amino acids. V dropped 6 bases and J dropped 4 bases, with 25 bases sitting between them. Germline lookup yields CDR1 SEHNR and CDR2 FQNEAQ (reference sequence).

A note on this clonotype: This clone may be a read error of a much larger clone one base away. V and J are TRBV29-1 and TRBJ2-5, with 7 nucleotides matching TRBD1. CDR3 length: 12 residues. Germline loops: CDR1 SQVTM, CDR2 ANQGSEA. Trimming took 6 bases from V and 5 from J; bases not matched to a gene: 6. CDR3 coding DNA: TGCAGCGTGTGGGGGACAGAGGAGACCCAGTACTTC. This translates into CSVWGTEETQYF.

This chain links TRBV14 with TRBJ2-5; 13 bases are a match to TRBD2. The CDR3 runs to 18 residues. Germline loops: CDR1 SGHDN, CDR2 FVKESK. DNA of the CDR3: TGTGTCAACAGCCAAGGTGTTGGTATAGGACTAGCGGGAGTCTTGCAGTACTTC. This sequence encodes CVNSQGVGIGLAGVLQYF. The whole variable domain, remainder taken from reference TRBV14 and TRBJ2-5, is EAGVTQFPSHSVIEKGQTVTLRCDPISGHDNLYWYRRVMGKEIKFLLHFVKESKQDESGMPNNRFLAERTGGTYSTLKVQPAELEDSGVYFCVNSQGVGIGLAGVLQYFGPGTRLLVL.

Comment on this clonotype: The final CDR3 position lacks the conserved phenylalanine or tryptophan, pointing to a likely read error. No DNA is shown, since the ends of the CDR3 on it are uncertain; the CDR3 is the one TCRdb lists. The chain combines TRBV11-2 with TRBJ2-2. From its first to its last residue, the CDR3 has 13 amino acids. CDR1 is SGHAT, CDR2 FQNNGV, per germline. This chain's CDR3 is CASSLVQTGELFL.

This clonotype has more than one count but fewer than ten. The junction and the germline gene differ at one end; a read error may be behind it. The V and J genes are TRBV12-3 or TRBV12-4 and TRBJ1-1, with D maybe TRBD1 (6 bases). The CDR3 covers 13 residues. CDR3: CTSNFSGAAEAFF. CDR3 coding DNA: TGTACCAGCAATTTTTCAGGGGCCGCTGAAGCTTTCTTT.

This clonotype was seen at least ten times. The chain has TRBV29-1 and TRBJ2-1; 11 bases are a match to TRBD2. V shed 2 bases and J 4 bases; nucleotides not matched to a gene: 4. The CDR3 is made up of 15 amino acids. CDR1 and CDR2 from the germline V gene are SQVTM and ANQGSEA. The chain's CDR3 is CSVETTSGRYNEQFF. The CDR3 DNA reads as TGCAGCGTTGAAACCACTAGCGGGAGATACAATGAGCAGTTCTTC.

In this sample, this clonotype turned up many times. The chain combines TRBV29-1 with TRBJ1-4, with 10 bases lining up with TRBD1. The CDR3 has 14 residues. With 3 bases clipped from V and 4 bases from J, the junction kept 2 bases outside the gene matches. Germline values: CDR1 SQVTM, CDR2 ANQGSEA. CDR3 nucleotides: TGCAGCGTTGAGGGGACAGGGGATAATGAAAAACTGTTTTTT. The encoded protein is CSVEGTGDNEKLFF.

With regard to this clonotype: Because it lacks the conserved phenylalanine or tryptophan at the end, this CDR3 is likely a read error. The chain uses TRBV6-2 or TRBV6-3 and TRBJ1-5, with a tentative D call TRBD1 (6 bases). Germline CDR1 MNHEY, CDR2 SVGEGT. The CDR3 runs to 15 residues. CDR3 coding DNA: TGTGCCAGCTGTTTGGACAGTTATAGCAGTCAGCCCCAGCATTCT. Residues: CASCLDSYSSQPQHS.

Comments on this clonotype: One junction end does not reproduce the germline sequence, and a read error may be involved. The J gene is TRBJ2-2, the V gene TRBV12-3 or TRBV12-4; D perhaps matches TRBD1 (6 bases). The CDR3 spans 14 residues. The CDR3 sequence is CASSHHREAGELFF. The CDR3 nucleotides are TGTGCCAGCAGCCACCACAGGGAAGCCGGGGAGTTGTTTTTT.

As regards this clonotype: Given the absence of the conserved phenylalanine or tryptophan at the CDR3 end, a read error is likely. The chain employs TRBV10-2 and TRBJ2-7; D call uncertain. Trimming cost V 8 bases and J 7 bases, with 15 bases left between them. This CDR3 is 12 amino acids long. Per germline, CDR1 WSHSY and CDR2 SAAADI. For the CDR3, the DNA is TGCGCCAGCGGGCACTATCCTGATGAGCAGTACATC. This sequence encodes CASGHYPDEQYI.

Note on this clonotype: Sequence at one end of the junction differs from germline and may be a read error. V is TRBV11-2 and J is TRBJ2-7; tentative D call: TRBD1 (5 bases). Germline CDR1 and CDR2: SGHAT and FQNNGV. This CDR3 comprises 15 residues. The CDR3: CASGLRWIGENEQYF. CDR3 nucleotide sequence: TGTGCCAGCGGCTTACGATGGATAGGGGAAAACGAGCAGTACTTC.

The CDR3 loop is CARSPSAGDYEQYF. The CDR3 DNA reads as TGTGCCAGGAGTCCATCAGCGGGAGACTACGAGCAGTACTTC. The J gene is TRBJ2-7, the V gene TRBV28; 8 nucleotides align to TRBD2. CDR1 and CDR2 (germline): MDHEN, SYDVKM. The CDR3 runs 14 residues. With 9 bases clipped from V and 3 bases from J, the junction kept 10 bases outside the gene matches.

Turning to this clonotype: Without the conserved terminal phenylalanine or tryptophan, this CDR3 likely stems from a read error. The CDR3 here is CASSEGSLGKNIQYL. CDR3 DNA sequence: TGTGCCAGCAGTGAAGGGTCCTTGGGAAAAAACATTCAGTACTTG. The V gene is TRBV5-5, the J gene TRBJ2-4; D is uncertain. Per the germline V gene, CDR1 is SGHKS and CDR2 is YYEKEE (reference sequence). The V and J ends lost 5 bases and 4 bases respectively, with 16 bases between them. This CDR3 spans 15 amino acids.

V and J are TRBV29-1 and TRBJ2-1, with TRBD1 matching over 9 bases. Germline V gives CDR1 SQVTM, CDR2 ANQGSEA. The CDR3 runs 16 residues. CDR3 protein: CRGALPTGGFYNEQFF. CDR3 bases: TGCAGAGGCGCCCTGCCGACAGGGGGTTTCTACAATGAGCAGTTCTTC.

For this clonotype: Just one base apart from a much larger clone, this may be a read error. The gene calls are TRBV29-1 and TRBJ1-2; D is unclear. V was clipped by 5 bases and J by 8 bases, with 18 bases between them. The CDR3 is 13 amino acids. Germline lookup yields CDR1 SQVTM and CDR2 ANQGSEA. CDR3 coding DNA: TGCAGCGTTACAGCGGCCTCGGCGGACGGCTACACCTTC. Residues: CSVTAASADGYTF.

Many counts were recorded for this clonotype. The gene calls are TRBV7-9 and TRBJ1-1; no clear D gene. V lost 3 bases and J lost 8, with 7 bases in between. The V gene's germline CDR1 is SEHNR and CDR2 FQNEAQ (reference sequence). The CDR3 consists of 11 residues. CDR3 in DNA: TGTGCCAGCAGCTTGGGAGGGGAAGCTTTCTTT. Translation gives CASSLGGEAFF.